These 8 T cell receptor beta chains were all obtained from the same sample, sequenced in a study of human thymus T cells. The thymus was resected at corrective cardiac surgery. Only in-frame clones appear in the TCRdb table, and some are missing; sequencing was by immunoSEQ multiplex PCR. Of 120,000 or so clones listed, 90% to 95% were seen once; the top ten hold 0.02% to 0.03%. Input material: thymus tissue. The receptors derive from a boy under three years old with a congenital heart defect but otherwise immunologically healthy.

This chain connects TRBV10-3 to TRBJ2-3, with D unclear. With 3 bases removed from V and 3 bases from J, the gap between germline ends came to 4 bases. This CDR3 has 12 residues. The germline gives CDR1 ENHRY, CDR2 SYGVKD. The CDR3 DNA sequence: TGTGCCATCAGTGACAGAACAGATACGCAGTATTTT. This sequence encodes CAISDRTDTQYF.

The CDR3 sequence is CAVQGTGELFF. CDR3 coding DNA: TGTGCCGTACAGGGGACCGGGGAGCTGTTTTTT. V is TRBV10-3 and J is TRBJ2-2; 7 nucleotides line up with TRBD1. Germline assignment: CDR1 ENHRY and CDR2 SYGVKD. V trimming: 11 bases; J trimming: 5 bases; junction bases outside the gene matches: 2. The CDR3 runs to 11 residues.

This clone was seen once. The chain is built from TRBV4-3 and TRBJ1-2; 7 nucleotides align to TRBD1. The CDR3 loop spans 12 amino acids. Germline-derived CDR1 and CDR2 are LGHNA and YSLEER. V dropped 4 bases and J dropped 4; count of bases not matched to a gene: 0. In DNA, the CDR3 is TGCGCCAGCAGCCCAGGGGGCTATGGCTACACCTTC. Translation gives CASSPGGYGYTF.

This rearrangement joins TRBV6-1 to TRBJ1-5; 11 bases are shared with TRBD1. Unmatched junction bases numbered 3, after V lost 4 bases and J lost 7 bases. Germline lookup yields CDR1 MNHNS and CDR2 SASEGT. The CDR3 runs 14 residues. CDR3 sequence: CASSVGTGGQPQHF. In nucleotides, the CDR3 is TGTGCCAGCAGTGTCGGGACAGGGGGACAGCCCCAGCATTTT.

The chain joins TRBV7-2 to TRBJ1-6, with a weak D call TRBD1 (6 bases). Germline V CDR1 and CDR2: SGHTA, FQGNSA. The CDR3 has 16 amino acids. With 5 bases removed from V and 5 bases from J, the gap between germline ends came to 16 bases. DNA of the CDR3: TGTGCCAGCAGCAGCAGGGGCCATACAGATAATTCACCCCTCCACTTT. As protein: CASSSRGHTDNSPLHF.

The rearrangement joins TRBV29-1 to TRBJ2-7; D gene ambiguous. Germline values: CDR1 SQVTM, CDR2 ANQGSEA. This CDR3 region has 11 residues. The V end was cut by 4 bases, the J end by 4 bases, with 8 bases between. The CDR3 region has the DNA TGCAGCGTTGCGGCCCCTTACGAGCAGTACTTC. This encodes CSVAAPYEQYF.

This clone was detected only once. This chain connects TRBV10-2 to TRBJ1-6; 7 positions agree with TRBD1. Germline CDR1 WSHSY, CDR2 SAAADI. This CDR3 spans 16 amino acids. V shed 3 bases, J shed 10 bases, and the junction held 12 bases outside the gene matches. The CDR3 region has the DNA TGCGCCAGCAGTGACCGCACAGGGGAGGTAGACTCACCCCTCCACTTT. This gives the protein CASSDRTGEVDSPLHF.

The chain uses TRBV18 and TRBJ2-5; 9 bases map to TRBD2. V was pared by 3 bases and J by 1 base, with 6 bases of the junction left unmatched. The CDR3 is made up of 16 amino acids. Germline V gives CDR1 KGHSH, CDR2 LQKENI. The CDR3 DNA sequence: TGTGCCAGCTCACCTAATCCAGCGGGGGGCCAAGAGACCCAGTACTTC. Translated: CASSPNPAGGQETQYF.